One sample yielded the 20 T cell receptor beta chains listed below, sequenced in a study of OX40 agonist ivuxolimab in advanced cancers. Library creation used the immunoSEQ multiplex PCR assay. Imported from immuneACCESS, the table was reduced by TCRdb to in-frame sequences with V and J called. These copies leave out some clones; in studies compared against another copy, an unresolved V gene accounts for under half, and the cause of the remainder is not known. Recorded for this sample are approximately 61,000 clones; 70% to 90% of them occurred a single time. The ten largest make up 0.3% to 0.35% of the sample. The sequenced sample was CD4+ or CD8+ T cells sorted from blood, obtained in a trial of the OX40 agonist ivuxolimab. Source of these receptors: an adult with an advanced solid tumor such as melanoma, head and neck, liver or kidney cancer.

V usage is TRBV30 and J usage is TRBJ1-2, with D possibly TRBD1 on 5 matching bases. The germline V gene has CDR1 GTSNPN and CDR2 SVGIG (reference sequence). V lost 0 bases and J lost 7, with 15 bases in between. CDR3 length equals 14 residues. The CDR3 nucleotides read TGTGCCTGGAGTGTACAGGCGGGACCCTCTGGCTACACCTTC. Translated: CAWSVQAGPSGYTF. The whole variable domain, remainder taken from reference TRBV30 and TRBJ1-2, is SQTIHQWPATLVQPVGSPLSLECTVEGTSNPNLYWYRQAAGRGLQLLFYSVGIGQISSEVPQNLSASRPQDRQFILSSKKLLLSDSGFYLCAWSVQAGPSGYTFGSGTRLTVV.

This clone was detected once. The chain recombines TRBV7-2 with TRBJ1-2; tentative D call: TRBD1 (6 bases). Deletions cut 5 bases from V and 8 bases from J, with 12 bases between. Germline V gives CDR1 SGHTA, CDR2 FQGNSA. The CDR3 covers 12 residues. As DNA, the CDR3 is TGTGCCAGCAGCCCCTCAGGGGACGGCTACACCTTC. Protein sequence: CASSPSGDGYTF.

CDR3 sequence reads: CASSQEIRGFDTQYF. As DNA, the CDR3 is TGCGCCAGCAGCCAAGAGATCCGAGGGTTTGATACGCAGTATTTT. The chain carries TRBV4-3 and TRBJ2-3; a weak D match, TRBD2 (5 bases). This CDR3 comprises 15 residues. Deletions cut 0 bases from V and 6 bases from J, with 13 bases between. Germline V gene sequence: CDR1 LGHNA, CDR2 YSLEER.

To note about this clone: This specimen includes other DNA sequences encoding the same CDR3. This rearrangement joins TRBV5-1 to TRBJ2-2; tentatively, D is TRBD1 (5 bases). The CDR3 is 14 amino acids. Germline V gene data show CDR1 as SGHRS and CDR2 as YFSETQ. V was shortened by 0 bases and J by 5 bases, with 8 bases between the two germline ends. CDR3 sequence (DNA): TGCGCCAGCAGCTTGGAGGGGCGGACCGGGGAGCTGTTTTTT. This gives the protein CASSLEGRTGELFF.

The J gene is TRBJ2-2, the V gene TRBV15, with 8 bases aligning to TRBD1. J was trimmed by 0 bases and V by 5 bases; bases with no gene match: 5. The V gene's germline CDR1 is LNHNV and CDR2 YYDKDF (reference sequence). CDR3 length: 16 residues. The CDR3 DNA sequence: TGTGCCACCAGCGTTGGACAGGGAACGAACACCGGGGAGCTGTTTTTT. Its translation is CATSVGQGTNTGELFF.

The J gene is TRBJ1-1, the V gene TRBV25-1, with 12 bases that match TRBD1. Trimming removed 6 bases from V and 6 bases from J; junction bases left unmatched: 11. CDR1 is MGHDK and CDR2 is SYGVNS in the germline V gene. The CDR3 runs to 16 residues. CDR3 amino acids: CASRDPGQGAHAEAFF. For the CDR3, the DNA is TGTGCCAGCAGGGATCCGGGACAGGGGGCGCACGCTGAAGCTTTCTTT.

The chain has TRBV6-5 and TRBJ1-5, with a tentative D call TRBD1 (6 bases). Per the germline V gene, CDR1 is MNHEY and CDR2 is SVGAGI. The CDR3 has 14 residues. The V end lost 5 bases, the J end lost 6 bases, and 14 bases lay between the germline ends. This CDR3 is CASSKQGSSQPQHF. The CDR3 bases are TGTGCCAGCAGTAAACAGGGTTCGAGTCAGCCCCAGCATTTT.

The chain uses TRBV5-5 and TRBJ2-7; TRBD1 is a possible D gene (6 bases). Between the trimmed V and J ends, which lost 4 bases and 5 bases, there was a span of 10 bases. The length of the CDR3 is 12 residues. Germline V gene sequence: CDR1 SGHKS, CDR2 YYEKEE (reference sequence). The CDR3 reads CASSRGGNEQYF. The CDR3 DNA is TGTGCCAGCAGCAGAGGGGGAAACGAGCAGTACTTC.

The chain couples TRBV10-2 to TRBJ2-5; D not certain. V was clipped by 6 bases and J by 1 base, with 9 bases between them. The CDR3 is made up of 13 amino acids. The germline V gene has CDR1 WSHSY and CDR2 SAAADI. The CDR3 reads CASRVNTQETQYF. The CDR3 coding sequence is TGCGCCAGCAGGGTCAATACCCAAGAGACCCAGTACTTC.

The genes are TRBV7-2 and TRBJ1-5; TRBD1 matches at 9 bases. The CDR3 spans 14 residues. Germline values: CDR1 SGHTA, CDR2 FQGNSA. Germline trimming cut 6 bases from V and 5 bases from J; bases unmatched to any gene: 5. CDR3 region: CASSFRQGDQPQHF. CDR3 nucleotides: TGTGCCAGCAGTTTCAGACAGGGGGATCAGCCCCAGCATTTT.

This clone was detected only a few times. The chain combines TRBV30 with TRBJ1-6; 9 positions agree with TRBD1. The CDR3 has 13 amino acids. CDR1 and CDR2 from the germline V gene are GTSNPN and SVGIG (reference sequence). V lost 4 bases to trimming and J lost 9 bases; unmatched junction nucleotides: 4. CDR3 coding DNA: TGTGCCTGGACTCCGGGACAGGGTTCACCCCTCCACTTT. It encodes CAWTPGQGSPLHF.

This rearrangement joins TRBV19 to TRBJ1-1, with 7 nucleotides matching TRBD1. The trim removed 6 bases at V and 4 bases at J, leaving 8 bases unmatched. CDR1 is LNHDA and CDR2 is SQIVND in the germline V gene (reference sequence). This CDR3 comprises 14 residues. CDR3 loop: CASRRDRSRTEAFF. The CDR3 DNA is TGTGCCAGTAGGAGGGACAGAAGTCGCACTGAAGCTTTCTTT.

The chain carries TRBV6-4 and TRBJ2-2; 7 bases are shared with TRBD1. CDR1 is MRHNA, CDR2 SNTAGT, per germline. The CDR3 has 15 amino acids. With V trimmed by 4 bases and J by 6 bases, 8 bases remained unmatched. The CDR3 DNA reads as TGTGCCAGCAGTGTAGGGGGCGCGATCCCCGGGGAGCTGTTTTTT. The encoded protein is CASSVGGAIPGELFF.

CDR3 nucleotides: TGTGCCAGCTCGTGGGGGGAGACCCAGTACTTC. It codes for CASSWGETQYF. The rearrangement uses TRBV18 and TRBJ2-5; the D call may be TRBD1 or TRBD2 (5 bases each). Germline V gene sequence: CDR1 KGHSH, CDR2 LQKENI. The V end lost 6 bases, the J end lost 5 bases, and 7 bases lay between the germline ends. The CDR3 has 11 residues.

As to this clone: Its ends do not fully match the called genes, so a read error is possible. The chain uses TRBV7-7 and TRBJ1-1; maybe TRBD1 (5 bases). The CDR3 extends over 19 amino acids. Germline V gene lookup returns CDR1 SSHAT and CDR2 FNYEAQ (reference sequence). The CDR3 DNA reads as TGTGCTAGCAGCTTATTAAGGGTTTCCCAGGGCCAACGCCAGACTGAAGCTTTCTTT. As protein: CASSLLRVSQGQRQTEAFF.

The chain uses TRBV27 and TRBJ1-5; a possible D gene is TRBD1 (6 bases). Germline CDR1 and CDR2: MNHEY and SMNVEV (reference sequence). Trimming pared 4 bases from V and 3 bases from J, leaving 10 bases between. This CDR3 region has 14 residues. In DNA form, the CDR3 reads TGTGCCAGCAGTTATCAGGGGATCAATCAGCCCCAGCATTTT. Translated: CASSYQGINQPQHF.

Only one count was recorded for this clone. The chain carries TRBV6-1 and TRBJ2-7; 8 bases fit TRBD1. Trimming removed 3 bases from V and 2 bases from J; junction bases left unmatched: 6. CDR3 size: 15 residues. CDR1 is MNHNS, CDR2 SASEGT, per germline. The CDR3 region is CASSEPRDRPYEQYF. The CDR3 DNA follows: TGTGCCAGCAGTGAGCCCCGGGACAGGCCCTACGAGCAGTACTTC.

This clone appeared a single time. V is TRBV12-2 and J is TRBJ1-4. TRBV12-2 is labeled a pseudogene. The CDR3 runs 16 residues. CDR3 protein: CASRAPGDLSDEKLFF. The CDR3 DNA reads as TGTGCAAGTCGCGCCCCCGGAGACCTCTCAGATGAAAAACTGTTTTTT.

The V and J genes are TRBV5-1 and TRBJ2-7; the D call may be TRBD1 or TRBD2 (6 bases each). Germline loops: CDR1 SGHRS, CDR2 YFSETQ. The CDR3 loop spans 17 amino acids. Trimming shortened V by 0 bases and J by 3 bases, and 19 bases separated the two germline ends. Here the CDR3 DNA reads TGCGCCAGCAGCTTGGCAGGGGCGAGGGCCGGGGGCTACGAGCAGTACTTC. Its protein product is CASSLAGARAGGYEQYF.

This chain uses TRBV27 with TRBJ1-5, with 8 bases aligning to TRBD1. Germline-derived CDR1 and CDR2 are MNHEY and SMNVEV (reference sequence). Unmatched junction bases numbered 4, after V lost 6 bases and J lost 3 bases. The CDR3 spans 14 residues. The CDR3 nucleotides read TGTGCCAGCAGCCGGACAGGGAACAATCAGCCCCAGCATTTT. Residues: CASSRTGNNQPQHF.